Listed here are 32 T cell receptor beta chains from one sample, sequenced in a study of PD-1 blockade in classical Hodgkin lymphoma (TCRdb year 2020). Preparation of the library involved the immunoSEQ multiplex PCR assay. Entries here come from immuneACCESS through TCRdb and include only in-frame sequences with V and J called. Some clones fail to appear in such tables; in the studies checked, an unresolved V gene covers under half of the shortfall, and the cause of the remainder is unknown. The sample records 95,000 to 100,000 clones, 80% to 90% of which are singletons. The top ten clonotypes cover under 8% of the sample. The time point label corresponds to: cycle 2 day 1 (C2D1) of nivolumab. Relapse after autologous stem cell transplantation had occurred in all trial patients, and cohorts A, B and C were distinguished by prior brentuximab vedotin exposure. Sequences were derived from peripheral blood mononuclear cells (PBMCs), sampled before the second cycle of nivolumab. Receptors originate from a human donor with classical Hodgkin lymphoma.

The rearrangement links TRBV2 to TRBJ2-3; 7 bases fit TRBD1. Germline V CDR1 and CDR2: SNHLY, FYNNEI. V was pared by 7 bases and J by 1 base, with 20 bases of the junction left unmatched. CDR3 size: 19 residues. The CDR3 here is CASTNLDRLGSLGTDTQYF. The CDR3 coding sequence is TGTGCCAGCACTAACCTGGACAGGCTGGGGTCACTCGGCACAGATACGCAGTATTTT. Full variable domain (missing parts from reference TRBV2 and TRBJ2-3): EPEVTQTPSHQVTQMGQEVILRCVPISNHLYFYWYRQILGQKVEFLVSFYNNEISEKSEIFDDQFSVERPDGSNFTLKIRSTKLEDSAMYFCASTNLDRLGSLGTDTQYFGPGTRLTVL.

The chain uses TRBV30 and TRBJ1-2; 7 bases fit TRBD1. CDR3 length: 13 residues. Unmatched junction bases numbered 4, after V lost 2 bases and J lost 4 bases. Germline assignment: CDR1 GTSNPN and CDR2 SVGIG (reference sequence). The DNA of the CDR3 is TGTGCCTGGAGTAGGGGGCAGGTCTATGGCTACACCTTC. Its translation: CAWSRGQVYGYTF.

The chain joins TRBV4-1 to TRBJ1-2; 7 bases map to TRBD1. From germline, CDR1 is MGHRA and CDR2 YSYEKL. The V segment lost 0 bases and the J segment 2 bases; nucleotides outside the gene matches: 6. The CDR3 extends over 16 amino acids. The CDR3 DNA reads TGCGCCAGCAGCCAAGATTCCCTGGGACAGAACTATGGCTACACCTTC. Protein: CASSQDSLGQNYGYTF.

The CDR3 DNA sequence: TGTGCCAGCTCACCGGGACAGAGGAACTATGGCTACACCTTC. Translation gives CASSPGQRNYGYTF. The chain couples TRBV18 to TRBJ1-2, with TRBD1 matching over 7 bases. Germline CDR1 reads KGHSH; CDR2 reads LQKENI. V lost 3 bases to trimming and J lost 2 bases; unmatched junction nucleotides: 3. The CDR3 length is 14 residues.

V and J are TRBV6-1 and TRBJ1-2, with 9 bases identical to TRBD1. The CDR3 totals 14 residues. The V gene end was trimmed by 5 bases and the J gene end by 3 bases; junction bases not matched to a gene: 4. Germline lookup yields CDR1 MNHNS and CDR2 SASEGT. CDR3 residues: CASSPDRGYYGYTF. The CDR3 DNA reads as TGTGCCAGCAGTCCAGACAGGGGGTACTATGGCTACACCTTC.

The chain employs TRBV7-2 and TRBJ1-5; weak D call: TRBD1 (5 bases). V was trimmed by 1 base and J by 9 bases, leaving 16 bases between them. Germline V gene data show CDR1 as SGHTA and CDR2 as FQGNSA. The CDR3 consists of 15 residues. CDR3 in DNA: TGTGCCAGCAGCTTAGATCCTCACCCGGGGGGGCCCCAGCATTTT. The encoded protein is CASSLDPHPGGPQHF.

This clone was picked up a small number of times. The rearrangement uses TRBV19 and TRBJ2-7; either TRBD1 or TRBD2 may supply D (6 bases each). Germline V lookup: CDR1 LNHDA, CDR2 SQIVND (reference sequence). The V and J ends lost 5 bases and 2 bases respectively, with 16 bases between them. This CDR3 spans 15 amino acids. The CDR3 reads CASSLGGGGPYEQYF. The CDR3 DNA sequence: TGTGCCAGTAGTCTGGGTGGAGGGGGGCCCTACGAGCAGTACTTC.

The rearrangement joins TRBV5-1 to TRBJ2-7; 10 nucleotides agree with TRBD1. Germline V gives CDR1 SGHRS, CDR2 YFSETQ. The CDR3 runs 16 residues. With 4 bases clipped from V and 2 bases from J, the junction kept 9 bases outside the gene matches. The CDR3: CASSVNPGQGTYEQYF. In DNA form, the CDR3 reads TGCGCCAGCAGCGTAAATCCGGGACAGGGGACCTACGAGCAGTACTTC. The complete variable domain, with remaining parts taken from reference TRBV5-1 and TRBJ2-7, reads KAGVTQTPRYLIKTRGQQVTLSCSPISGHRSVSWYQQTPGQGLQFLFEYFSETQRNKGNFPGRFSGRQFSNSRSEMNVSTLELGDSALYLCASSVNPGQGTYEQYFGPGTRLTVT.

The gene calls are TRBV5-6 and TRBJ1-2, with D maybe TRBD1 (6 bases). The length of the CDR3 is 12 residues. V was shortened by 9 bases and J by 4 bases, with 13 bases between the two germline ends. Per germline, CDR1 SGHDT and CDR2 YYEEEE. CDR3 region: CATEDRIYGYTF. CDR3 nucleotide sequence: TGTGCCACCGAGGACAGAATCTATGGCTACACCTTC.

DNA of the CDR3: TGTGCCAGCAGCCTGGTTCCCTCTCCTGGCTACGAGCAGTACTTC. The encoded protein is CASSLVPSPGYEQYF. The chain uses TRBV5-6 and TRBJ2-7; no clear D. Germline V lookup: CDR1 SGHDT, CDR2 YYEEEE. The CDR3 runs to 15 residues. With 4 bases removed from V and 3 bases from J, the gap between germline ends came to 17 bases.

V is TRBV7-2 and J is TRBJ1-3; TRBD1 aligns across 7 bases. V was clipped by 1 base and J by 7 bases; unmatched bases: 4. Germline CDR1 is SGHTA and CDR2 is FQGNSA. This CDR3 has 14 amino acids. The CDR3 bases are TGTGCCAGCAGCTTAGTCGCAGGGGGGAACACCATATATTTT. It translates to CASSLVAGGNTIYF.

V is TRBV5-1 and J is TRBJ1-2, with 7 nucleotides matching TRBD1. This CDR3 contains 15 residues. From germline, CDR1 is SGHRS and CDR2 YFSETQ. With 4 bases clipped from V and 3 bases from J, the junction kept 9 bases outside the gene matches. The chain's CDR3 is CASSTLGTADYGYTF. The CDR3 DNA sequence: TGCGCCAGCAGCACGCTCGGGACAGCTGACTATGGCTACACCTTC.

The V call is TRBV7-2, the J call TRBJ1-4, with D unresolved. Germline V CDR1 and CDR2: SGHTA, FQGNSA. V was shortened by 3 bases and J by 7 bases, with 12 bases between the two germline ends. This CDR3 region has 14 residues. CDR3 amino acids: CASSLTLEGEKLFF. CDR3 nucleotide sequence: TGTGCCAGCAGCTTGACCCTCGAGGGTGAAAAACTGTTTTTT.

The chain is built from TRBV6-5 and TRBJ2-1; 10 bases agree with TRBD1. The CDR3 loop spans 15 amino acids. CDR1 is MNHEY, CDR2 SVGAGI, per germline. The junction had 4 bases not matched to a gene; V was cut back by 5 bases and J by 3 bases. The CDR3 sequence is CASSPGQGNYNEQFF. In DNA, the CDR3 is TGTGCCAGCAGTCCGGGACAGGGGAACTACAATGAGCAGTTCTTC.

This chain joins TRBV5-4 and TRBJ2-5; 7 bases are a match to TRBD2. The junction had 6 bases not matched to a gene; V was cut back by 1 base and J by 3 bases. Germline V CDR1 and CDR2: SGHNT, YYREEE (reference sequence). The CDR3 contains 15 residues. CDR3 nucleotide sequence: TGTGCCAGCAGCTTGTTGCCAGGGAGGGAAGAGACCCAGTACTTC. Its translation is CASSLLPGREETQYF.

J is TRBJ2-7 and V is TRBV11-2, with TRBD1 as a possible D gene (5 bases). The V gene's germline CDR1 is SGHAT and CDR2 FQNNGV. The CDR3 extends over 14 amino acids. Trimming took off 3 bases at V and 1 base at J, with 10 bases between the two ends. The CDR3 coding sequence is TGTGCCAGCAGCTTCCAGGGTCCTTCCTACGAGCAGTACTTC. Encoded protein: CASSFQGPSYEQYF.

V and J are TRBV30 and TRBJ1-2, with 7 bases matching TRBD1. Germline loops: CDR1 GTSNPN, CDR2 SVGIG (reference sequence). After removal of 3 bases from V and 0 bases from J, the junction contained 4 bases not matched to a gene. The CDR3 consists of 14 residues. The CDR3 DNA reads TGTGCCTGGAGGACAGGGAGGGCTAACTATGGCTACACCTTC. Its protein product is CAWRTGRANYGYTF.

The chain employs TRBV4-3 and TRBJ1-2, with D possibly matching TRBD1 (5 bases). There are 14 residues in the CDR3. Germline loops: CDR1 LGHNA, CDR2 YSLEER. The germline V and J ends were trimmed by 0 bases and 7 bases, with 12 bases remaining between them. CDR3 residues: CASSQDGGTGGYTF. The CDR3 coding sequence is TGCGCCAGCAGCCAAGATGGGGGAACAGGTGGCTACACCTTC.

A remark on this clone: Other DNA sequences in this sample translate to the same CDR3. V is TRBV2 and J is TRBJ2-4; tentatively, D is TRBD1 (6 bases). The CDR3 contains 15 residues. Deletions cut 3 bases from V and 0 bases from J, with 9 bases between. Germline V gene lookup returns CDR1 SNHLY and CDR2 FYNNEI. This chain's CDR3 is CASSDRGLAKNIQYF. CDR3 in DNA: TGTGCCAGCAGTGACAGGGGCTTAGCCAAAAACATTCAGTACTTC. The entire variable domain, with the rest obtained from reference TRBV2 and TRBJ2-4, is as follows: EPEVTQTPSHQVTQMGQEVILRCVPISNHLYFYWYRQILGQKVEFLVSFYNNEISEKSEIFDDQFSVERPDGSNFTLKIRSTKLEDSAMYFCASSDRGLAKNIQYFGAGTRLSVL.

The V call is TRBV28, the J call TRBJ1-1; D is undetermined. The V end lost 11 bases, the J end lost 1 base, and 14 bases lay between the germline ends. This CDR3 is built from 13 residues. Germline V CDR1 and CDR2: MDHEN, SYDVKM. CDR3 loop: CAWTGLGNTEAFF. CDR3 DNA sequence: TGTGCCTGGACGGGGTTAGGGAACACTGAAGCTTTCTTT.

This chain links TRBV5-8 with TRBJ1-1; the match to TRBD1 covers 7 bases. CDR1 is SGHTS, CDR2 YDEGEE, per germline. The ends lost 0 bases at V and 1 base at J; junction bases unmatched: 3. CDR3 length: 15 residues. The CDR3 DNA reads TGTGCCAGCAGCTTGGCCGCAGGGGGGAACACTGAAGCTTTCTTT. Translated, it gives CASSLAAGGNTEAFF.

In its sample, this clone was seen once. The chain links TRBV4-1 to TRBJ2-2, with 11 positions matching TRBD2. V was pared by 7 bases and J by 3 bases, with 4 bases of the junction left unmatched. The germline V gene has CDR1 MGHRA and CDR2 YSYEKL. This CDR3 contains 15 residues. The CDR3 bases are TGCGCCAGCACACTAGCGGGGGATTACACCGGGGAGCTGTTTTTT. Protein: CASTLAGDYTGELFF.

This chain uses TRBV28 with TRBJ2-6; 7 bases fit TRBD2. From germline, CDR1 is MDHEN and CDR2 SYDVKM. V dropped 4 bases and J dropped 0; count of bases not matched to a gene: 18. This CDR3 comprises 21 residues. CDR3 in DNA: TGTGCCAGCAGTTCCACCGGGAGGTGGATAACTTCCAGCTCTGGGGCCAACGTCCTGACTTTC. Protein: CASSSTGRWITSSSGANVLTF.

The V call is TRBV27, the J call TRBJ2-1, with 8 bases matching TRBD2. The CDR3 has 13 residues. Looked up from germline, CDR1 is MNHEY and CDR2 is SMNVEV (reference sequence). V lost 7 bases, J lost 5 bases, and 4 bases stayed unmatched. In DNA, the CDR3 is TGTGCCAGCAAAAGCGGGGGAAACAATGAGCAGTTCTTC. Translating gives CASKSGGNNEQFF.

V gene TRBV5-1 combines with J gene TRBJ1-1, with TRBD1 as a possible D gene (6 bases). Germline V gene lookup returns CDR1 SGHRS and CDR2 YFSETQ. This CDR3 is 14 amino acids long. V was cut by 1 base and J by 4 bases, with 11 bases left in between. CDR3 in DNA: TGCGCCAGCAGCTTGCAGGGGCAGAGCACTGAAGCTTTCTTT. Its protein product is CASSLQGQSTEAFF.

The rearrangement uses TRBV20-1 and TRBJ1-4; D ambiguous. Trimming shortened V by 8 bases and J by 8 bases, and 6 bases separated the two germline ends. Germline V gene sequence: CDR1 DFQATT, CDR2 SNEGSKA (reference sequence). The CDR3 consists of 9 residues. The CDR3 DNA reads TGCAGTCTTGGGGAAAAACTGTTTTTT. It codes for CSLGEKLFF.

This clone was seen a single time. This chain connects TRBV4-2 to TRBJ1-1; D is unresolved. Germline V CDR1 and CDR2: LGHNA, YNFKEQ. The CDR3 runs to 13 residues. V was cut by 2 bases and J by 1 base, with 5 bases left in between. The CDR3: CASSQTANTEAFF. DNA for the CDR3: TGTGCCAGCAGCCAAACTGCGAACACTGAAGCTTTCTTT.

CDR3 in DNA: TGTGCCAGCAGCGTAGAGGGACTAGCGGCCACCTACGAGCAGTACTTC. Translating gives CASSVEGLAATYEQYF. The chain recombines TRBV9 with TRBJ2-7; TRBD2 agrees at 11 bases. Germline V CDR1 and CDR2: SGDLS, YYNGEE. J lost 2 bases, V lost 0 bases, and 4 bases had no gene match. This CDR3 region has 16 residues.

This rearrangement joins TRBV18 to TRBJ2-5; 9 positions agree with TRBD1. The J call may be wrong; the DNA end is better matched by TRBJ2-7. In germline, CDR1 is KGHSH, CDR2 LQKENI. This CDR3 has 14 amino acids. The DNA of the CDR3 is TGTGCCAGCTCATCGACAGGGGGTACGTACGAGCAGTACTTC. Amino acid sequence: CASSSTGGTYEQYF.

This clone was detected only once. This chain uses TRBV7-9 with TRBJ1-5; the D gene is possibly TRBD1 (6 bases). Between the trimmed V and J ends, which lost 2 bases and 7 bases, there was a span of 6 bases. The CDR3 length is 12 residues. The germline V gene encodes CDR1 SEHNR and CDR2 FQNEAQ (reference sequence). CDR3 nucleotide sequence: TGTGCCAGCAGCTTACAGGGGCAGCCCCAGCATTTT. It specifies CASSLQGQPQHF.

The sample holds a few counts of this clone. The chain carries TRBV27 and TRBJ1-1; D unclear. The length of the CDR3 is 12 residues. Trimming removed 7 bases from V and 0 bases from J, with 6 bases in between. CDR1 and CDR2 (germline): MNHEY, SMNVEV (reference sequence). The DNA for the CDR3 is TGTGCCAGCATTGGCATGAACACTGAAGCTTTCTTT. Protein: CASIGMNTEAFF.

The chain joins TRBV19 to TRBJ2-3; TRBD2 matches at 14 bases. Germline loops: CDR1 LNHDA, CDR2 SQIVND (reference sequence). The CDR3 spans 19 residues. The V segment lost 4 bases and the J segment 0 bases; nucleotides outside the gene matches: 9. CDR3 DNA sequence: TGTGCCAGTAGTAACTCTGGGACTAGCGGGGGCCCTAGCACAGATACGCAGTATTTT. It specifies CASSNSGTSGGPSTDTQYF.